Below, 2 T cell receptor beta chains from the same sample are listed, as sequenced in a study of yellow fever vaccine responses in identical twins (dated by TCRdb to the late 2010s). Library preparation used RT-PCR. Data came from an Illumina HiSeq 2500. TCRdb reanalyzed the raw reads on its own, using fastp at Q25 for trimming and MiXCR for clone calling, and kept in-frame beta chains. A single entry per CDR3 protein holds the most common genes and DNA from its merged rows. This sample holds more than 15,000 distinct CDR3 sequences; about two thirds were observed only once. Around 2% of the sample goes to the ten largest clones. This specimen was T cells from blood (PBMCs), unsorted or a sorted subset (not recorded which), taken before or after yellow fever vaccination (not recorded which). These receptors all stem from a woman younger than 35 who received the yellow fever vaccine. Donor details come from another sample of the same person, matched by shared clones.

This clonotype showed up just a few times. The gene calls are TRBV4-1 and TRBJ2-4; 8 nucleotides line up with TRBD1. In germline, CDR1 is MGHRA, CDR2 YSYEKL. The CDR3 contains 17 residues. The J segment lost 3 bases and the V segment lost 2 bases, leaving 9 bases of the junction unmatched. CDR3 DNA sequence: TGCGCCAGCAGCCAAAGTAACGGACAGGGCCTCAAAAACATTCAGTACTTC. As protein: CASSQSNGQGLKNIQYF.

The CDR3 is CASSQVDNEQFF. For the CDR3, the DNA is TGTGCCAGCAGCCAAGTAGACAATGAGCAGTTCTTC. The chain joins TRBV4-2 to TRBJ2-1; D is uncertain. CDR1 is LGHNA and CDR2 is YNFKEQ in the germline V gene. CDR3 length: 12 amino acids. Between the trimmed V and J ends, which lost 1 base and 5 bases, there was a span of 3 bases.